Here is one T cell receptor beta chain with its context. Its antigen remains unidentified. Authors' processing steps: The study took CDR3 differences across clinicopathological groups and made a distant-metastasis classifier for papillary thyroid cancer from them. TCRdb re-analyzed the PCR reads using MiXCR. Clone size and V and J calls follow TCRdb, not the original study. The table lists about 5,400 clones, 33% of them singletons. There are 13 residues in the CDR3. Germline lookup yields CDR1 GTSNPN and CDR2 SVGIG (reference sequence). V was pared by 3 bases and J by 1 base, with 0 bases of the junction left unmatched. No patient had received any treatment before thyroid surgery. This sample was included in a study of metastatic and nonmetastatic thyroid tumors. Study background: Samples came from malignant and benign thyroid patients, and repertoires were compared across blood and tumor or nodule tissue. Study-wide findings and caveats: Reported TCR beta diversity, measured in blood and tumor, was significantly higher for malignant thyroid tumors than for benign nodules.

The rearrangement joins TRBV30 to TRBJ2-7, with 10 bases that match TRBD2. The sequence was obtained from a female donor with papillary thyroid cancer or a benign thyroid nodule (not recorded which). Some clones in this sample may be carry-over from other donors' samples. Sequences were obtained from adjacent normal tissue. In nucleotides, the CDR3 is TGTGCCTGGAGACTAGCGGGATCCTACGAGCAGTACTTC. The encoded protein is CAWRLAGSYEQYF.